This T cell receptor beta chain was retrieved from a study of cytomegalovirus exposure and HLA in healthy donors. Broader study findings: A later analysis, which compared TCR beta chains of equal frequency, found the HLA-associated ones more clonally expanded. Reported results showed that the classifier diagnosed cytomegalovirus status with high specificity and sensitivity.

This clone appeared a single time. Its matching antigen is unknown. Vbeta (60) and Jbeta (13) primers were used in the PCR. The repertoire was sequenced with immunoSEQ multiplex PCR; TCRdb's copy has only in-frame clones and lacks some. Of some 170,000 clones listed, nearly 80% are singletons. CDR3 length: 17 residues. Trimming left V 6 bases short and J 2 bases short, with 20 bases between. Germline V gives CDR1 LNHDA, CDR2 SQIVND (reference sequence). The sequence was obtained from a female donor in good health and CMV-seronegative. The material sequenced was PBMCs. The rearrangement joins TRBV19 to TRBJ2-4; possibly TRBD2 for D (6 bases). The CDR3 DNA reads TGTGCCAGTAGCTCTAGCGTGGCAGGGTATCCCAAAAACATTCAGTACTTC. This encodes CASSSSVAGYPKNIQYF.